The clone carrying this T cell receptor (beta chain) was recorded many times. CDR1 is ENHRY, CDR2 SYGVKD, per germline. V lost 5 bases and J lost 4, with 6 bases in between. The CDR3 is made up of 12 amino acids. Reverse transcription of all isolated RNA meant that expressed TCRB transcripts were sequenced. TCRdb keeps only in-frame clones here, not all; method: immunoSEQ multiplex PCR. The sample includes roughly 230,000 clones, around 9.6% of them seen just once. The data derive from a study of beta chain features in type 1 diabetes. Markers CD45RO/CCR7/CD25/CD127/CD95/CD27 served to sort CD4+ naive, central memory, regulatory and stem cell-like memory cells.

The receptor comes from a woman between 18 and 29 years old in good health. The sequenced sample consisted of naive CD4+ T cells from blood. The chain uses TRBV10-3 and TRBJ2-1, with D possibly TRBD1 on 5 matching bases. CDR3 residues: CAISPGYNEQFF. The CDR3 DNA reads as TGTGCCATCAGTCCAGGGTACAATGAGCAGTTCTTC.